This T cell receptor (beta chain) was observed in a study of cytomegalovirus exposure and HLA in healthy donors. The PCR made use of 60 Vbeta and 13 Jbeta primers. Sequencing was performed with immunoSEQ multiplex PCR; in TCRdb, only in-frame clones are kept and a portion is missing. The table records about 200,000 clones, 82% of them present only once. Per germline, CDR1 SGHRS and CDR2 YFSETQ. The CDR3 has 17 amino acids. After removal of 4 bases from V and 5 bases from J, the junction contained 10 bases not matched to a gene. The origin of this receptor is a woman aged 45-65 years in good health and CMV-seropositive. The sequenced material came from PBMCs. The chain employs TRBV5-1 and TRBJ2-5; 14 nucleotides match TRBD2. The CDR3 reads CASSPGLAGASRETQYF. The CDR3 DNA is TGCGCCAGCAGCCCGGGACTAGCGGGGGCAAGTCGGGAGACCCAGTACTTC.